This is a list of T cell receptor beta chains from one sample in a study of CD8+ T cells in alopecia areata. Generated by immunoSEQ multiplex PCR, the TCRdb table keeps only in-frame clones and is missing some. The table records 130,000 to 150,000 clones, around 51% of them present only once. Sequences were derived from CD4+ T cells sorted from blood, sampled at week 0. The receptors here all came from a human donor with alopecia areata. Each CDR3 is given with its conserved first and last residue. A D gene is named only where the DNA matches it firmly. Clone size is stated in some rows and not others, as once, few, many or a class when expanded.

V gene: TRBV7-6; J gene: TRBJ2-3; D gene: TRBD1; clone size: .; CDR3 length: 17; CDR3 DNA: TGTGCCAGCAGCTTAGGAACAGGGGGTCGGGGCACAGATACGCAGTATTTT; CDR3 protein: CASSLGTGGRGTDTQYF
V gene: TRBV6-5; J gene: TRBJ1-1; D gene: .; clone size: .; CDR3 length: 13; CDR3 DNA: TGTGCCAGCAGTTGGGGCCAGAACACTGAAGCTTTCTTT; CDR3 protein: CASSWGQNTEAFF
V gene: TRBV18; J gene: TRBJ2-7; D gene: .; clone size: once; CDR3 length: 14; CDR3 DNA: TGTGCCAGCTCACCACCGGTACAGTCCTACGAGCAGTACTTC; CDR3 protein: CASSPPVQSYEQYF
V gene: TRBV7-2; J gene: TRBJ2-5; D gene: TRBD2; clone size: .; CDR3 length: 12; CDR3 DNA: TGTGCCAGCAGTCCCCATGCGGGGGGCGGTGACTTC; CDR3 protein: CASSPHAGGGDF
V gene: TRBV28; J gene: TRBJ2-3; D gene: .; clone size: few; CDR3 length: 13; CDR3 DNA: TGTGCCAGCAGTTTCCAGAACACAGATACGCAGTATTTT; CDR3 protein: CASSFQNTDTQYF
V gene: TRBV6-4; J gene: TRBJ1-1; D gene: .; clone size: .; CDR3 length: 15; CDR3 DNA: TGTGCCAGCAGGACCCCGGGGGCGAAGAACACTGAAGCTTTCTTT; CDR3 protein: CASRTPGAKNTEAFF
V gene: TRBV4-1; J gene: TRBJ1-2; D gene: .; clone size: .; CDR3 length: 15; CDR3 DNA: TGCGCCAGCAGCCATAGGGCAGGAGGGACCTATGGCTACACCTTC; CDR3 protein: CASSHRAGGTYGYTF
V gene: TRBV7-8; J gene: TRBJ2-7; D gene: .; clone size: once; CDR3 length: 14; CDR3 DNA: TGTGCCAGCAGCTCTCGTGAGGGGACCTACGAGCAGTACTTC; CDR3 protein: CASSSREGTYEQYF
V gene: TRBV4-3; J gene: TRBJ2-2; D gene: TRBD2; clone size: .; CDR3 length: 16; CDR3 DNA: TGCGCCAGCAGCCAAGATAGGTCTAGCGGGACCGGGGAGCTGTTTTTT; CDR3 protein: CASSQDRSSGTGELFF
V gene: TRBV29-1; J gene: TRBJ2-7; D gene: .; clone size: .; CDR3 length: 13; CDR3 DNA: TGCAGCGTTGAACTCCAGTTCTCCTACGAGCAGTACTTC; CDR3 protein: CSVELQFSYEQYF
V gene: TRBV18; J gene: TRBJ1-4; D gene: .; clone size: .; CDR3 length: 13; CDR3 DNA: TGTGCCAGCTCCGGGTCGGACGGGGAAAAACTGTTTTTT; CDR3 protein: CASSGSDGEKLFF
V gene: TRBV29-1; J gene: TRBJ2-2; D gene: .; clone size: few; CDR3 length: 14; CDR3 DNA: TGCAGCGTTTCTCTAGGGGCGAACACCGGGGAGCTGTTTTTT; CDR3 protein: CSVSLGANTGELFF
V gene: TRBV18; J gene: TRBJ2-2; D gene: TRBD2; clone size: .; CDR3 length: 16; CDR3 DNA: TGTGCCAGCTCTCGCCATCTGAGCGGGAGTGTCCCGGAGCTGTTTTTT; CDR3 protein: CASSRHLSGSVPELFF
V gene: TRBV30; J gene: TRBJ1-1; D gene: TRBD1; clone size: .; CDR3 length: 13; CDR3 DNA: TGTGCCTGGGCGGGACAGATGAACACTGAAGCTTTCTTT; CDR3 protein: CAWAGQMNTEAFF
V gene: TRBV25-1; J gene: TRBJ2-1; D gene: .; clone size: .; CDR3 length: 16; CDR3 DNA: TGTGCCAGCAGTGATCCCGGGGCTAGCCGGGGGATTGAGCAGTTCTTC; CDR3 protein: CASSDPGASRGIEQFF
V gene: TRBV2; J gene: TRBJ2-7; D gene: TRBD1; clone size: .; CDR3 length: 12; CDR3 DNA: TGTGCCATCCAGGGGACAGGGGGGAAGCAGTACTTC; CDR3 protein: CAIQGTGGKQYF
V gene: TRBV29-1; J gene: TRBJ2-5; D gene: .; clone size: .; CDR3 length: 13; CDR3 DNA: TGCAGCGTTGAGGTCTGGCCCGGGGAGACCCAGTACTTC; CDR3 protein: CSVEVWPGETQYF
V gene: TRBV28; J gene: TRBJ2-5; D gene: .; clone size: .; CDR3 length: 14; CDR3 DNA: TGTGCCAGCAGTTTCCGGGGTCGGCCAGAGACCCAGTACTTC; CDR3 protein: CASSFRGRPETQYF
V gene: TRBV29-1; J gene: TRBJ2-2; D gene: TRBD2; clone size: .; CDR3 length: 14; CDR3 DNA: TGCAGCGTTGAAGTAGTGACTAGCGCTGGGGAGCTGTTTTTT; CDR3 protein: CSVEVVTSAGELFF
V gene: TRBV30; J gene: TRBJ1-4; D gene: TRBD1; clone size: once; CDR3 length: 16; CDR3 DNA: TGTGCCTGGAGTGTAGTTCGGACAGGGAGATACGAAAAACTGTTTTTT; CDR3 protein: CAWSVVRTGRYEKLFF
V gene: TRBV5-1; J gene: TRBJ2-2; D gene: .; clone size: .; CDR3 length: 14; CDR3 DNA: TGCGCCAGCAGCTTGACTCCGGGGGTCGGGGAGCTGTTTTTT; CDR3 protein: CASSLTPGVGELFF
V gene: TRBV30; J gene: TRBJ2-7; D gene: .; clone size: .; CDR3 length: 11; CDR3 DNA: TGTGCCTGGAGTCTTAACTACGAGCAGTACTTC; CDR3 protein: CAWSLNYEQYF
V gene: TRBV28; J gene: TRBJ1-2; D gene: .; clone size: few; CDR3 length: 13; CDR3 DNA: TGTGCCAGCAGTACCCAGCTCCACTATGGCTACACCTTC; CDR3 protein: CASSTQLHYGYTF
V gene: TRBV28; J gene: TRBJ2-7; D gene: TRBD1; clone size: .; CDR3 length: 16; CDR3 DNA: TGTGCCAGCAACACTCCGGGACAGGGGGTGGCCTACGAGCAGTACTTC; CDR3 protein: CASNTPGQGVAYEQYF
V gene: TRBV28; J gene: TRBJ2-4; D gene: .; clone size: few; CDR3 length: 17; CDR3 DNA: TGTGCCAGCAGTTCCCCTCAGAGCGCACTAGCCAAAAACATTCAGTACTTC; CDR3 protein: CASSSPQSALAKNIQYF
V gene: TRBV29-1; J gene: TRBJ2-7; D gene: TRBD2; clone size: few; CDR3 length: 14; CDR3 DNA: TGCAGCGTTGCCGGGACTAGCGGGAGTTACGAGCAGTACTTC; CDR3 protein: CSVAGTSGSYEQYF
V gene: TRBV5-1; J gene: TRBJ2-1; D gene: .; clone size: once; CDR3 length: 16; CDR3 DNA: TGCGCCAGCAGCCCCGGGACACGGGGCACCTACAATGAGCAGTTCTTC; CDR3 protein: CASSPGTRGTYNEQFF
V gene: TRBV5-1; J gene: TRBJ2-2; D gene: .; clone size: .; CDR3 length: 17; CDR3 DNA: TGCGCCAGCAGCTTAAAGGACGGATCCCGGAACACCGGGGAGCTGTTTTTT; CDR3 protein: CASSLKDGSRNTGELFF
V gene: TRBV30; J gene: TRBJ1-5; D gene: TRBD1; clone size: few; CDR3 length: 18; CDR3 DNA: TGTGCCTGGAGTACTCCGGGACAGGGCGGGAGAAGCAATCAGCCCCAGCATTTT; CDR3 protein: CAWSTPGQGGRSNQPQHF
V gene: TRBV30; J gene: TRBJ2-1; D gene: .; clone size: .; CDR3 length: 11; CDR3 DNA: TGTGCCTGGGGAAGATTGGCTGAGCAGTTCTTC; CDR3 protein: CAWGRLAEQFF
V gene: TRBV29-1; J gene: TRBJ2-1; D gene: .; clone size: .; CDR3 length: 14; CDR3 DNA: TGCAGCTCAAAGTTGGGGGTAACGGACAATGAGCAGTTCTTC; CDR3 protein: CSSKLGVTDNEQFF
V gene: TRBV9; J gene: TRBJ1-3; D gene: .; clone size: few; CDR3 length: 14; CDR3 DNA: TGTGCCAGCAGCGAGGGGATCTCTGGAAACACCATATATTTT; CDR3 protein: CASSEGISGNTIYF
V gene: TRBV2; J gene: TRBJ2-5; D gene: .; clone size: .; CDR3 length: 12; CDR3 DNA: TGTGCCAGCAGCGAAGCGGGAGAGACCCAGTACTTC; CDR3 protein: CASSEAGETQYF
V gene: TRBV29-1; J gene: TRBJ1-1; D gene: TRBD1; clone size: few; CDR3 length: 14; CDR3 DNA: TGCAGCGTGACAGGGGGCTATAGGAACACTGAAGCTTTCTTT; CDR3 protein: CSVTGGYRNTEAFF
V gene: TRBV29-1; J gene: TRBJ1-1; D gene: .; clone size: few; CDR3 length: 10; CDR3 DNA: TGCAGCGTTTACGAGGTCTCCGCTTTCTTT; CDR3 protein: CSVYEVSAFF
V gene: TRBV30; J gene: TRBJ1-2; D gene: .; clone size: .; CDR3 length: 13; CDR3 DNA: TGTGCCTGGGGAGACCGAGGGAACTATGGCTACACCTTC; CDR3 protein: CAWGDRGNYGYTF
V gene: TRBV7-3; J gene: TRBJ2-1; D gene: TRBD2; clone size: .; CDR3 length: 16; CDR3 DNA: TGTGCCAGCAGCTCACGACTAGCGAGCTCCTACAATGAGCAGTTCTTC; CDR3 protein: CASSSRLASSYNEQFF
V gene: TRBV7-2; J gene: TRBJ2-1; D gene: .; clone size: .; CDR3 length: 11; CDR3 DNA: TGTGCCAGCAGCCCTCGGTATGAGCAGTTCTTC; CDR3 protein: CASSPRYEQFF
V gene: TRBV11-2; J gene: TRBJ2-6; D gene: TRBD1; clone size: .; CDR3 length: 18; CDR3 DNA: TGTGCCAGCAGCTTAGTGGCACAGGGGGCGCCTGGGGCCAACGTCCTGACTTTC; CDR3 protein: CASSLVAQGAPGANVLTF
V gene: TRBV19; J gene: TRBJ1-5; D gene: .; clone size: .; CDR3 length: 15; CDR3 DNA: TGTGCCAGTAGTATTTCCGACAGCAGCAATCAGCCCCAGCATTTT; CDR3 protein: CASSISDSSNQPQHF
V gene: TRBV27; J gene: TRBJ2-2; D gene: .; clone size: .; CDR3 length: 15; CDR3 DNA: TGTGCCAGCAGGTTTAGCTTGGGGGACTCCGGGGAGCTGTTTTTT; CDR3 protein: CASRFSLGDSGELFF
V gene: TRBV30; J gene: TRBJ1-2; D gene: TRBD1; clone size: few; CDR3 length: 12; CDR3 DNA: TGTGCCTGCTTGACAGGGTTCTATGGCTACACCTTC; CDR3 protein: CACLTGFYGYTF
V gene: TRBV7-2; J gene: TRBJ2-1; D gene: .; clone size: .; CDR3 length: 15; CDR3 DNA: TGTGCCAGCAGCTGGGGCTACTTTTCGGACAATGAGCAGTTCTTC; CDR3 protein: CASSWGYFSDNEQFF
V gene: TRBV9; J gene: TRBJ1-2; D gene: .; clone size: few; CDR3 length: 15; CDR3 DNA: TGTGCCAGCAGCGAACCCGGGGGGGGCCTCTATGGCTACACCTTC; CDR3 protein: CASSEPGGGLYGYTF
V gene: TRBV29-1; J gene: TRBJ2-2; D gene: TRBD2; clone size: .; CDR3 length: 17; CDR3 DNA: TGCAGCGTTGAAGATTGGGCTAGCGGGACAAACACCGGGGAGCTGTTTTTT; CDR3 protein: CSVEDWASGTNTGELFF
V gene: TRBV30; J gene: TRBJ1-2; D gene: .; clone size: .; CDR3 length: 13; CDR3 DNA: TGTGCCTGGAGTGTAATCGGGCCCTCAAGCTACACCTTC; CDR3 protein: CAWSVIGPSSYTF
V gene: TRBV29-1; J gene: TRBJ2-3; D gene: TRBD2; clone size: .; CDR3 length: 14; CDR3 DNA: TGCAGCGTTCGAAAAGCGGGAAGCACAGATACGCAGTATTTT; CDR3 protein: CSVRKAGSTDTQYF
V gene: TRBV9; J gene: TRBJ1-5; D gene: .; clone size: .; CDR3 length: 13; CDR3 DNA: TGTGCCAGCAGCGTTTCTGGGGATCAGCCCCAGCATTTT; CDR3 protein: CASSVSGDQPQHF
V gene: TRBV19; J gene: TRBJ1-1; D gene: .; clone size: few; CDR3 length: 14; CDR3 DNA: TGTGCCAGTAGTATAGGAAGGGGGAACACTGAAGCTTTCTTT; CDR3 protein: CASSIGRGNTEAFF
V gene: TRBV25-1; J gene: TRBJ2-7; D gene: TRBD1; clone size: .; CDR3 length: 18; CDR3 DNA: TGTGCCAGCAGTGAATATGGGGACAGGGAGCCTTTTCGCTACGAGCAGTACTTC; CDR3 protein: CASSEYGDREPFRYEQYF
V gene: TRBV5-1; J gene: TRBJ2-7; D gene: TRBD2; clone size: .; CDR3 length: 17; CDR3 DNA: TGCGCCAGCAGCTTGGGGAAGACTAGCGGGAGGAGATACGAGCAGTACTTC; CDR3 protein: CASSLGKTSGRRYEQYF
V gene: TRBV7-2; J gene: TRBJ2-3; D gene: .; clone size: .; CDR3 length: 12; CDR3 DNA: TGTGCCAGCAGCACCGAAGCGGATACGCAGTATTTT; CDR3 protein: CASSTEADTQYF
V gene: TRBV7-9; J gene: TRBJ1-3; D gene: .; clone size: .; CDR3 length: 14; CDR3 DNA: TGTGCCAGCAGCCGCGGTGGGGGTGGAAACACCATATATTTT; CDR3 protein: CASSRGGGGNTIYF
V gene: TRBV7-2; J gene: TRBJ2-5; D gene: TRBD2; clone size: .; CDR3 length: 16; CDR3 DNA: TGTGCCAGCAGCTTAGGATCTAGCGGGCGATCGGAGACCCAGTACTTC; CDR3 protein: CASSLGSSGRSETQYF
V gene: TRBV29-1; J gene: TRBJ1-3; D gene: .; clone size: few; CDR3 length: 14; CDR3 DNA: TGCAGCGTTGGCCTCGGAGGGAGTGGAAACACCATATATTTT; CDR3 protein: CSVGLGGSGNTIYF